A single sample gave rise to the 2 T cell receptor beta chains below, sequenced in a study of PD-L1 blockade in urothelial cancer. The time point denotes: pretreatment peripheral blood. TCRdb's table, derived via immunoSEQ multiplex PCR, lists solely in-frame clones and lacks some. The sample contains over 100,000 clones, approximately 84% of which appear only once. Sample: PBMCs, taken around atezolizumab (anti-PD-L1) treatment. The receptors here all came from a man aged 50 to 60 with urothelial cancer.

The rearrangement joins TRBV19 to TRBJ2-7, with D tentatively TRBD1 (6 bases). The CDR3 length is 13 residues. Germline CDR1 is LNHDA and CDR2 is SQIVND (reference sequence). V was shortened by 5 bases and J by 5 bases, with 13 bases between the two germline ends. The CDR3 DNA reads as TGTGCCAGTAGTCAGGGGACGGTCCACGAGCAGTACTTC. It yields the protein CASSQGTVHEQYF.

The V call is TRBV9, the J call TRBJ2-5, with 14 bases lining up with TRBD2. The V and J ends lost 3 bases and 5 bases, in that order; junction bases with no gene match: 9. The CDR3 loop spans 17 amino acids. CDR1 and CDR2 (germline): SGDLS, YYNGEE. The CDR3 DNA sequence: TGTGCCAGCAGCGCGACTAGCGGGAGGGCCATCGGGGAGACCCAGTACTTC. Its translation is CASSATSGRAIGETQYF.